These 15 T cell receptor beta chains were all obtained from the same sample, sequenced in a study of blood T cell repertoires in COVID-19. Method: immunoSEQ multiplex PCR; TCRdb's copy keeps in-frame clones and lacks some. In the table there are some 250,000 clones, 70% to 90% of which are singletons. The specimen was peripheral blood. The receptors derive from a man aged 55 to 70 with acute or convalescent COVID-19.

There are many counts of this clone. This chain connects TRBV9 to TRBJ2-1; 7 bases map to TRBD1. Germline assignment: CDR1 SGDLS and CDR2 YYNGEE. The trim removed 3 bases at V and 3 bases at J, leaving 18 bases unmatched. The CDR3 consists of 19 residues. CDR3 loop: CASSADRPTRTHLYNEQFF. DNA of the CDR3: TGTGCCAGCAGCGCGGACAGGCCCACCAGAACCCACCTCTACAATGAGCAGTTCTTC.

Here the CDR3 reads CASSYSDSPLHF. The CDR3 nucleotides read TGTGCCAGCAGTTATTCAGATTCACCCCTCCACTTT. V gene TRBV6-5 combines with J gene TRBJ1-6; D is ambiguous. The V gene's germline CDR1 is MNHEY and CDR2 SVGAGI. V lost 3 bases to trimming and J lost 8 bases, with 5 bases between them. This CDR3 spans 12 amino acids.

The chain couples TRBV7-2 to TRBJ1-1; a possible D gene is TRBD1 (5 bases). The V end lost 0 bases, the J end lost 4 bases, and 9 bases lay between the germline ends. CDR1 is SGHTA, CDR2 FQGNSA, per germline. The CDR3 totals 14 residues. This CDR3 is CASSLAGRGTEAFF. For the CDR3, the DNA is TGTGCCAGCAGCTTAGCGGGGAGGGGCACTGAAGCTTTCTTT.

The chain recombines TRBV5-1 with TRBJ1-3; TRBD1 agrees at 7 bases. This CDR3 comprises 15 residues. Germline values: CDR1 SGHRS, CDR2 YFSETQ. With V trimmed by 4 bases and J by 2 bases, 6 bases remained unmatched. In nucleotides, the CDR3 is TGCGCCAGCAGCGACAGGGTTACCCCTGGAAACACCATATATTTT. Protein: CASSDRVTPGNTIYF. The complete variable domain, with remaining parts taken from reference TRBV5-1 and TRBJ1-3, reads KAGVTQTPRYLIKTRGQQVTLSCSPISGHRSVSWYQQTPGQGLQFLFEYFSETQRNKGNFPGRFSGRQFSNSRSEMNVSTLELGDSALYLCASSDRVTPGNTIYFGEGSWLTVV.

The chain employs TRBV7-9 and TRBJ1-1, with 8 bases identical to TRBD1. Trimming at V came to 6 bases and at J to 13 bases, leaving 7 bases not matched to a gene. CDR3 length: 11 residues. The germline CDR1 and CDR2 sequences are SEHNR and FQNEAQ (reference sequence). CDR3 DNA: TGTGCCAGCAGACCCGGGACAGGCGTTTTCTTT. Its protein is CASRPGTGVFF.

In the case of this clone: The same CDR3 also results from other DNA sequences found in this sample. This rearrangement joins TRBV6-2 or TRBV6-3 to TRBJ1-2; D not resolved. Germline CDR1 MNHEY, CDR2 SVGEGT. V lost 2 bases and J lost 4, with 8 bases in between. This CDR3 is built from 13 residues. The CDR3 DNA is TGTGCCAGCAGTTACGCCAGAGGCTATGGCTACACCTTC. Translated: CASSYARGYGYTF.

The gene calls are TRBV6-1 and TRBJ2-7; D might be TRBD1 (5 bases). Germline values: CDR1 MNHNS, CDR2 SASEGT. The V end lost 3 bases, the J end lost 4 bases, and 16 bases lay between the germline ends. CDR3 length: 15 residues. CDR3 DNA: TGTGCCAGCAGTGAGGGTCCAGGGCATTCTTACGAGCAGTACTTC. Its protein product is CASSEGPGHSYEQYF.

V gene TRBV4-3 combines with J gene TRBJ2-1; the match to TRBD2 covers 7 bases. CDR3 size: 16 residues. Per the germline V gene, CDR1 is LGHNA and CDR2 is YSLEER. V trimming: 1 base; J trimming: 4 bases; junction bases outside the gene matches: 7. The CDR3: CASSQASGFAYNEQFF. CDR3 nucleotide sequence: TGCGCCAGCAGCCAAGCTAGCGGATTCGCATACAATGAGCAGTTCTTC.

This clone occurred once. The V gene is TRBV5-8, the J gene TRBJ2-2; D gene ambiguous. The CDR3 totals 15 residues. The germline CDR1 and CDR2 sequences are SGHTS and YDEGEE. The V gene lost 4 bases and the J gene lost 0 bases, with 10 bases spanning the gap. The DNA of the CDR3 is TGTGCCAGCAGCCCCATTCTAGCGAACACCGGGGAGCTGTTTTTT. This codes for CASSPILANTGELFF.

J is TRBJ1-2 and V is TRBV5-5, with a possible D match to TRBD1 (5 bases). The V gene's germline CDR1 is SGHKS and CDR2 YYEKEE (reference sequence). The V gene lost 0 bases and the J gene lost 8 bases, with 23 bases spanning the gap. The CDR3 consists of 17 residues. The CDR3 DNA reads as TGTGCCAGCAGCTTGGCTGGGGGGGTTTACTCGGTTGGAGGCTACACCTTC. It translates to CASSLAGGVYSVGGYTF. The entire variable domain, with the rest obtained from reference TRBV5-5 and TRBJ1-2, is as follows: DAGVTQSPTHLIKTRGQQVTLRCSPISGHKSVSWYQQVLGQGPQFIFQYYEKEERGRGNFPDRFSARQFPNYSSELNVNALLLGDSALYLCASSLAGGVYSVGGYTFGSGTRLTVV.

The chain carries TRBV6-1 and TRBJ1-5, with 10 nucleotides matching TRBD1. The CDR3 is 15 amino acids. Germline assignment: CDR1 MNHNS and CDR2 SASEGT. The J segment lost 8 bases and the V segment lost 3 bases, leaving 7 bases of the junction unmatched. As DNA, the CDR3 is TGTGCCAGCAGTGAGCCGGGACAGGGGTTAGAGCCCCAGCATTTT. It specifies CASSEPGQGLEPQHF.

V and J are TRBV11-3 and TRBJ2-1; the match to TRBD2 covers 13 bases. The germline gives CDR1 SGHNT, CDR2 YENEEA. V lost 0 bases to trimming and J lost 7 bases; unmatched junction nucleotides: 6. The CDR3 is made up of 17 amino acids. The CDR3 is CASSLELAGGPGNEQFF. CDR3 nucleotide sequence: TGTGCCAGCAGCTTAGAACTAGCGGGAGGGCCGGGGAATGAGCAGTTCTTC.

Details on this clone: The sample carries other DNA sequences with the same CDR3. This chain uses TRBV19 with TRBJ1-1, with TRBD1 matching 7 bases. CDR1 is LNHDA and CDR2 is SQIVND in the germline V gene (reference sequence). This CDR3 has 14 amino acids. The V and J ends lost 5 bases and 5 bases, in that order; junction bases with no gene match: 8. As DNA, the CDR3 is TGTGCCAGTAGTTTAAGACAGGGAAGGACTGAAGCTTTCTTT. Translation: CASSLRQGRTEAFF. Complete variable domain (other parts from reference TRBV19 and TRBJ1-1): DGGITQSPKYLFRKEGQNVTLSCEQNLNHDAMYWYRQDPGQGLRLIYYSQIVNDFQKGDIAEGYSVSREKKESFPLTVTSAQKNPTAFYLCASSLRQGRTEAFFGQGTRLTVV.

This clone was seen only a few times. This rearrangement joins TRBV9 to TRBJ1-1; D is possibly TRBD1 (6 bases). From germline, CDR1 is SGDLS and CDR2 YYNGEE. The CDR3 runs to 15 residues. Trimming cost V 4 bases and J 4 bases, with 17 bases left between them. The CDR3 DNA is TGTGCCAGCAGCCCCTCGGGAGGGGGAGGCACTGAAGCTTTCTTT. Amino acids: CASSPSGGGGTEAFF.

The count of this clone is one. The rearrangement uses TRBV5-1 and TRBJ2-5; possibly TRBD1 for D (5 bases). CDR3 length: 15 residues. Trimming pared 0 bases from V and 1 base from J, leaving 10 bases between. Germline V gives CDR1 SGHRS, CDR2 YFSETQ. CDR3 protein: CASSLEYRSQETQYF. In DNA form, the CDR3 reads TGCGCCAGCAGCTTGGAATACAGGAGCCAAGAGACCCAGTACTTC.